The 32 T cell receptor beta chains reported below all come from one sample, sequenced in a study of control samples from healthy donors and cancer patients (dated by TCRdb to about 2020). The library was produced with the immunoSEQ multiplex PCR assay. TCRdb took over this immuneACCESS table, retaining in-frame rearrangements with V and J assigned. Such tables are incomplete; in checked studies, under half of the missing clones stem from an unresolved V gene, and the remainder is unexplained. The sample table records 350,000 to 450,000 clones; 75% to 95% of these occur just once. The ten largest clones capture just under 6.5% of the sample. Sequenced sample: PBMCs. The receptors shown here come from a man aged 40-49 years with head and neck cancer.

This clone appeared once. V is TRBV24-1 and J is TRBJ1-3; 9 bases agree with TRBD1. The CDR3 spans 17 residues. The junction had 4 bases not matched to a gene; V was cut back by 2 bases and J by 0 bases. CDR1 and CDR2 from the germline V gene are KGHDR and SFDVKD. CDR3 sequence reads: CATSDSDRGTSGNTIYF. CDR3 coding DNA: TGTGCCACCAGTGATTCGGACAGGGGCACCTCTGGAAACACCATATATTTT.

The CDR3 sequence is CASSPSRGPSSYEQYF. The CDR3 nucleotides read TGTGCCAGCAGCCCCAGCCGGGGGCCTTCCTCCTACGAGCAGTACTTC. The chain is built from TRBV4-2 and TRBJ2-7; D tentatively reads TRBD1 or TRBD2 (6 bases each). V lost 4 bases to trimming and J lost 0 bases, with 16 bases between them. The CDR3 extends over 16 amino acids. Germline CDR1 LGHNA, CDR2 YNFKEQ.

Only a few counts were recorded for this clone. V gene TRBV11-2 combines with J gene TRBJ1-2; 9 nucleotides line up with TRBD1. This CDR3 region has 17 residues. V trimming: 4 bases; J trimming: 5 bases; junction bases outside the gene matches: 14. The germline V gene has CDR1 SGHAT and CDR2 FQNNGV. This chain's CDR3 is CASSSQGGWDRDYGYTF. The CDR3 DNA reads TGTGCCAGCAGCTCCCAGGGAGGGTGGGACAGGGATTATGGCTACACCTTC.

This CDR3 is CASSALSRANYGYTF. The CDR3 DNA sequence: TGTGCCAGCAGCGCCTTGAGCAGGGCAAACTATGGCTACACCTTC. This sequence joins TRBV9 and TRBJ1-2, with D perhaps TRBD1 (5 bases). V lost 3 bases to trimming and J lost 2 bases, with 14 bases between them. The CDR3 has 15 amino acids. Germline CDR1 SGDLS, CDR2 YYNGEE.

The V call is TRBV6-4, the J call TRBJ2-3; D is ambiguous. Germline V gene sequence: CDR1 MRHNA, CDR2 SNTAGT. V shed 4 bases and J shed 0 bases, with 8 bases lying between them. The CDR3 covers 14 residues. The CDR3 DNA follows: TGTGCCAGCAGTGTAAGCTCTAGCACAGATACGCAGTATTTT. As protein: CASSVSSSTDTQYF.

The chain recombines TRBV3-1 (or the pseudogene TRBV3-2) with TRBJ1-6; the D is unclear. Trimming pared 4 bases from V and 6 bases from J, leaving 10 bases between. The CDR3 sequence is 14 residues long. Per the germline V gene, CDR1 is LGHDT and CDR2 is YNNKEL (reference sequence). CDR3 DNA: TGTGCCAGCAGCCCGGGAGCGTTTAATTCACCCCTCCACTTT. Translated: CASSPGAFNSPLHF.

The chain carries TRBV5-4 and TRBJ1-1, with 10 nucleotides matching TRBD1. The CDR3 contains 18 residues. The V gene end was trimmed by 2 bases and the J gene end by 1 base; junction bases not matched to a gene: 11. Germline CDR1 is SGHNT and CDR2 is YYREEE (reference sequence). The CDR3 sequence: CASSLNPGQGLQNTEAFF. For the CDR3, the DNA is TGTGCCAGCAGCTTAAACCCGGGACAGGGGCTCCAGAACACTGAAGCTTTCTTT. The full variable domain, with the rest looked up from reference TRBV5-4 and TRBJ1-1, is ETGVTQSPTHLIKTRGQQVTLRCSSQSGHNTVSWYQQALGQGPQFIFQYYREEENGRGNFPPRFSGLQFPNYSSELNVNALELDDSALYLCASSLNPGQGLQNTEAFFGQGTRLTVV.

This chain uses TRBV9 with TRBJ2-2; D not certain. CDR3 length equals 13 residues. With 1 base removed from V and 2 bases from J, the gap between germline ends came to 3 bases. The V gene's germline CDR1 is SGDLS and CDR2 YYNGEE. DNA for the CDR3: TGTGCCAGCAGCGTACAAAACACCGGGGAGCTGTTTTTT. Translation: CASSVQNTGELFF.

This sequence joins TRBV5-6 and TRBJ2-6; tentative D call: TRBD1 (5 bases). CDR3 length equals 15 residues. The V end lost 4 bases, the J end lost 2 bases, and 10 bases lay between the germline ends. Looked up from germline, CDR1 is SGHDT and CDR2 is YYEEEE. CDR3 in DNA: TGTGCCAGCAGCCCCAGGGTCGCTGGGGCCAACGTCCTGACTTTC. It yields the protein CASSPRVAGANVLTF.

The chain joins TRBV24-1 to TRBJ2-1, with D unresolved. There are 13 residues in the CDR3. V dropped 0 bases and J dropped 7 bases, with 6 bases sitting between them. Germline CDR1 reads KGHDR; CDR2 reads SFDVKD. The CDR3 region is CATSDLLSNEQFF. The CDR3 DNA follows: TGTGCCACCAGTGATTTGCTTTCTAATGAGCAGTTCTTC.

In its sample, this clone was seen a few times. The CDR3: CAWSEARSYGYTF. The CDR3 nucleotides read TGTGCCTGGAGTGAGGCCAGGAGCTATGGCTACACCTTC. The chain carries TRBV30 and TRBJ1-2; D gene uncertain. Trimming pared 1 base from V and 4 bases from J, leaving 10 bases between. Germline V gene data show CDR1 as GTSNPN and CDR2 as SVGIG (reference sequence). CDR3 length: 13 amino acids.

This clone was counted a few times. CDR3 bases: TGTGCCAGCACCGTCAGCTCCTATAATTCACCCCTCCACTTT. Amino acids: CASTVSSYNSPLHF. The chain couples TRBV2 to TRBJ1-6; no clear D gene. Germline values: CDR1 SNHLY, CDR2 FYNNEI. V was trimmed by 7 bases and J by 0 bases, leaving 7 bases between them. This CDR3 has 14 amino acids.

Points on this clone: It is likely a read error: a sequence one base away is far more abundant. The V and J genes are TRBV3-1 (or the pseudogene TRBV3-2) and TRBJ2-7; 11 bases are shared with TRBD2. Trimming cost V 0 bases and J 3 bases; bases outside gene matches: 4. The V gene's germline CDR1 is LGHDT and CDR2 YNNKEL (reference sequence). The length of the CDR3 is 16 residues. The CDR3 coding sequence is TGTGCCAGCAGCCAAGATGGAACTAGCGGGAGCTACGAGCAGTACTTC. Translation: CASSQDGTSGSYEQYF.

The chain carries TRBV28 and TRBJ2-3, with 10 bases fitting TRBD2. Germline lookup yields CDR1 MDHEN and CDR2 SYDVKM. This CDR3 has 17 residues. Trimming removed 6 bases from V and 5 bases from J; junction bases left unmatched: 14. The CDR3 spells CASRRGGSGGLRDTQYF. The DNA of the CDR3 is TGTGCCAGCAGGCGGGGAGGTAGCGGGGGGTTGAGAGATACGCAGTATTTT.

V gene TRBV11-3 combines with J gene TRBJ2-1; D assignment may be TRBD1 or TRBD2 (5 bases each). The CDR3 spans 14 residues. With 5 bases removed from V and 4 bases from J, the gap between germline ends came to 12 bases. CDR1 is SGHNT and CDR2 is YENEEA in the germline V gene. The CDR3 here is CASSDGTVYNEQFF. The CDR3 nucleotides are TGTGCCAGCAGCGATGGGACGGTATACAATGAGCAGTTCTTC. The full variable domain, completed using reference TRBV11-3 and TRBJ2-1, is EAGVVQSPRYKIIEKKQPVAFWCNPISGHNTLYWYLQNLGQGPELLIRYENEEAVDDSQLPKDRFSAERLKGVDSTLKIQPAELGDSAVYLCASSDGTVYNEQFFGPGTRLTVL.

This sequence joins TRBV5-1 and TRBJ1-5; TRBD1 is a possible D gene (6 bases). The germline CDR1 and CDR2 sequences are SGHRS and YFSETQ. The CDR3 is 13 amino acids. The V end was cut by 1 base, the J end by 7 bases, with 9 bases between. CDR3 bases: TGCGCCAGCAGCTTGCACCAGGGGCAGCCCCAGCATTTT. Its protein is CASSLHQGQPQHF.

The table lists this clone with a count of one. J is TRBJ2-2 and V is TRBV29-1; D might be TRBD1 (6 bases). Germline lookup yields CDR1 SQVTM and CDR2 ANQGSEA. The V end was cut by 3 bases, the J end by 6 bases, with 14 bases between. The length of the CDR3 is 14 residues. CDR3 sequence: CSVEGVWGPGELFF. As DNA, the CDR3 is TGCAGCGTTGAGGGTGTATGGGGGCCCGGGGAGCTGTTTTTT.

The J gene is TRBJ2-5, the V gene TRBV12-5, with 7 nucleotides matching TRBD1. V was pared by 5 bases and J by 0 bases, with 6 bases of the junction left unmatched. CDR3 size: 15 residues. Germline-derived CDR1 and CDR2 are LGHNT and FRNRAP. This chain's CDR3 is CASGPGQEHQETQYF. In nucleotides, the CDR3 is TGTGCTAGTGGTCCCGGACAGGAGCACCAAGAGACCCAGTACTTC.

This chain links TRBV7-8 with TRBJ2-3; 12 bases map to TRBD1. The V gene end was trimmed by 5 bases and the J gene end by 3 bases; junction bases not matched to a gene: 6. Germline V gene sequence: CDR1 SGHVS, CDR2 FQNEAQ. The length of the CDR3 is 16 residues. This chain's CDR3 is CASSPVGQGATDTQYF. CDR3 bases: TGTGCCAGCAGCCCAGTGGGACAGGGGGCAACAGATACGCAGTATTTT.

This sequence joins TRBV6-5 and TRBJ1-2; D unclear. This CDR3 is 12 amino acids long. The germline CDR1 and CDR2 sequences are MNHEY and SVGAGI. V lost 6 bases and J lost 8, with 13 bases in between. DNA for the CDR3: TGTGCCAGCAGGACCAGTGGCCGGGGCTACACCTTC. It translates to CASRTSGRGYTF.

V and J are TRBV5-1 and TRBJ1-4; D is ambiguous. Trimming removed 2 bases at V and 7 bases at J, with 9 bases between. CDR3 length: 13 amino acids. Germline V lookup: CDR1 SGHRS, CDR2 YFSETQ. The CDR3 coding sequence is TGCGCCAGCAGCTTACAAGGCCCTGAAAAACTGTTTTTT. Encoded protein: CASSLQGPEKLFF.

The CDR3 spells CASSPVLQETQYF. CDR3 nucleotide sequence: TGTGCCAGCAGCCCGGTCTTGCAAGAGACCCAGTACTTC. V is TRBV5-4 and J is TRBJ2-5; D gene unclear. CDR1 is SGHNT, CDR2 YYREEE, per germline (reference sequence). The V gene lost 4 bases and the J gene lost 2 bases, with 9 bases spanning the gap. This CDR3 has 13 amino acids.

The chain carries TRBV15 and TRBJ1-4; tentatively, D is TRBD1 (5 bases). This CDR3 contains 15 residues. Germline V gene lookup returns CDR1 LNHNV and CDR2 YYDKDF (reference sequence). Trimming cost V 4 bases and J 7 bases, with 16 bases left between them. This CDR3 is CATSIGDGGGEKLFF. CDR3 in DNA: TGTGCCACCAGCATTGGAGACGGGGGGGGTGAAAAACTGTTTTTT.

The chain links TRBV5-1 to TRBJ1-1, with a weak D call TRBD1 (6 bases). V lost 2 bases and J 13 bases, leaving 24 bases between the germline ends. In germline, CDR1 is SGHRS, CDR2 YFSETQ. The CDR3 covers 15 residues. In DNA, the CDR3 is TGCGCCAGCAGCTTCCAAGGGGGGACTGGGGGTTTTGGTTTCTTT. It translates to CASSFQGGTGGFGFF.

There are a few counts of this clone. The chain has TRBV18 and TRBJ1-5, with 7 bases lining up with TRBD1. The CDR3 covers 16 residues. The germline gives CDR1 KGHSH, CDR2 LQKENI. The V gene end was trimmed by 5 bases and the J gene end by 0 bases; junction bases not matched to a gene: 7. DNA of the CDR3: TGTGCCAGCTCATCAGGACAGGTTAATAGCAATCAGCCCCAGCATTTT. Translated: CASSSGQVNSNQPQHF.

This chain uses TRBV29-1 with TRBJ2-7; TRBD2 is a possible D gene (5 bases). V lost 1 base, J lost 2 bases, and 12 bases lay in between. The CDR3 is 14 amino acids. CDR1 is SQVTM, CDR2 ANQGSEA, per germline. CDR3 amino acids: CSVEGGGPTYEQYF. In nucleotides, the CDR3 is TGCAGCGTTGAAGGAGGAGGACCTACCTACGAGCAGTACTTC.

The chain employs TRBV7-9 and TRBJ2-1; TRBD1 aligns across 10 bases. Germline CDR1 is SEHNR and CDR2 is FQNEAQ (reference sequence). The J segment lost 9 bases and the V segment lost 5 bases, leaving 13 bases of the junction unmatched. This CDR3 region has 16 residues. The CDR3 loop reads CASSPRTGGKFSEQFF. DNA of the CDR3: TGTGCCAGCAGCCCCCGGACAGGGGGGAAATTCTCTGAGCAGTTCTTC.

This clone was seen only a few times. The chain recombines TRBV7-9 with TRBJ1-1; maybe TRBD1 (5 bases). Germline V gives CDR1 SEHNR, CDR2 FQNEAQ (reference sequence). V dropped 1 base and J dropped 3 bases, with 12 bases sitting between them. This CDR3 has 15 residues. The CDR3 reads CASSLVGGGDTEAFF. The CDR3 DNA is TGTGCCAGCAGCTTAGTAGGTGGAGGGGACACTGAAGCTTTCTTT.

The gene calls are TRBV4-3 and TRBJ2-7; D is undetermined. V lost 4 bases, J lost 3 bases, and 13 bases lay in between. The CDR3 contains 14 residues. The germline gives CDR1 LGHNA, CDR2 YSLEER. The CDR3, as DNA: TGCGCCAGCAGCCGAGATTCGGGCAGCTACGAGCAGTACTTC. This encodes CASSRDSGSYEQYF.

CDR3 in DNA: TGTGCCAGCAGCTTAGTCGGCGGGGCTAGCACAGATACGCAGTATTTT. Translated: CASSLVGGASTDTQYF. The chain uses TRBV11-2 and TRBJ2-3; a possible D gene is TRBD2 (6 bases). V was pared by 1 base and J by 0 bases, with 11 bases between. There are 16 residues in the CDR3. Germline lookup yields CDR1 SGHAT and CDR2 FQNNGV.

In this sample, this clone turned up a few times. The genes are TRBV15 and TRBJ1-5; TRBD1 matches at 7 bases. This CDR3 has 16 residues. Per the germline V gene, CDR1 is LNHNV and CDR2 is YYDKDF (reference sequence). The J segment lost 5 bases and the V segment lost 1 base, leaving 8 bases of the junction unmatched. The CDR3 loop is CATSRAPNRGYQPQHF. The CDR3 nucleotides read TGTGCCACCAGCAGAGCCCCAAACAGGGGTTATCAGCCCCAGCATTTT.

The CDR3 nucleotides are TGTGCCAGCATGTATAGGGAAGGTCAGCCCCAGCATTTT. The encoded protein is CASMYREGQPQHF. This rearrangement joins TRBV6-5 to TRBJ1-5; the D is unclear. This CDR3 region has 13 residues. The V and J ends lost 7 bases and 6 bases respectively, with 13 bases between them. CDR1 is MNHEY and CDR2 is SVGAGI in the germline V gene.